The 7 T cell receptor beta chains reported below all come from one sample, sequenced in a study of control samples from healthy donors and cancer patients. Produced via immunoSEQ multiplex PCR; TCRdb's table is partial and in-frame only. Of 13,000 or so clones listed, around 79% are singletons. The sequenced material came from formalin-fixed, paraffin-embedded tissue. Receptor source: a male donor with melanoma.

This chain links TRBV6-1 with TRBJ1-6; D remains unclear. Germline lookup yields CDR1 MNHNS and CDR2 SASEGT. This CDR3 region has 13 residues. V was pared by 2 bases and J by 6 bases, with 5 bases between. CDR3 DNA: TGTGCCAGCAGTGAATCGGCTAATTCACCCCTCCACTTT. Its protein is CASSESANSPLHF.

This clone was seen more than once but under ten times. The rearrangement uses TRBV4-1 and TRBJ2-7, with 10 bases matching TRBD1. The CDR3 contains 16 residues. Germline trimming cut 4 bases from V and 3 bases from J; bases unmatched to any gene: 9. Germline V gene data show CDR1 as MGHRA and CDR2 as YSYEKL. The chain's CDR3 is CASSLNRDRGYYEQYF. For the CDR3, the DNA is TGCGCCAGCAGCCTTAACCGGGACAGGGGCTACTACGAGCAGTACTTC.

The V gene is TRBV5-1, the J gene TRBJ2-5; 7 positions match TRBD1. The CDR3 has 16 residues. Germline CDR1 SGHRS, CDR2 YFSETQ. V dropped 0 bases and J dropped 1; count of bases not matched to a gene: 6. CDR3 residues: CASSLVIGQAQETQYF. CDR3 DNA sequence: TGCGCCAGCAGCTTGGTGATAGGACAGGCCCAAGAGACCCAGTACTTC.

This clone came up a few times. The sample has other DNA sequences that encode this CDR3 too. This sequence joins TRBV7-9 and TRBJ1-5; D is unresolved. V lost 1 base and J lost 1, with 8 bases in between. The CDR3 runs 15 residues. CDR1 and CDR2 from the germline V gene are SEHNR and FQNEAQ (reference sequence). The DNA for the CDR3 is TGTGCCAGCAGCTTAGGAGGGAACAGCAATCAGCCCCAGCATTTT. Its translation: CASSLGGNSNQPQHF.

CDR3 amino acids: CASSQGPRGANTDTQYF. DNA for the CDR3: TGTGCCAGCAGCCAAGGTCCGCGGGGGGCCAACACAGATACGCAGTATTTT. The chain links TRBV4-2 to TRBJ2-3; 8 bases match TRBD2. The CDR3 runs 17 residues. V shed 1 base, J shed 2 bases, and the junction held 8 bases outside the gene matches. Germline CDR1 and CDR2: LGHNA and YNFKEQ.

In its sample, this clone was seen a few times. CDR3 amino acids: CASSQVSGGELFF. The DNA of the CDR3 is TGCGCCAGCAGCCAAGTGAGTGGAGGGGAGCTGTTTTTT. The chain couples TRBV4-3 to TRBJ2-2; no clear D gene. Germline-derived CDR1 and CDR2 are LGHNA and YSLEER. The ends were cut back, 1 base at V and 8 bases at J, with 8 bases in the middle. The CDR3 loop spans 13 amino acids.

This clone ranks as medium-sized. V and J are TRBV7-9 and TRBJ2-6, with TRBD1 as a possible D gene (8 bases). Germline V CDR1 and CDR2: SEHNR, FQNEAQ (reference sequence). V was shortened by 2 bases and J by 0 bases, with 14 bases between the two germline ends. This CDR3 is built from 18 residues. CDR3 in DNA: TGTGCCAGCAGCTTAACAGGGGGACTACCCTCTGGGGCCAACGTCCTGACTTTC. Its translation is CASSLTGGLPSGANVLTF.